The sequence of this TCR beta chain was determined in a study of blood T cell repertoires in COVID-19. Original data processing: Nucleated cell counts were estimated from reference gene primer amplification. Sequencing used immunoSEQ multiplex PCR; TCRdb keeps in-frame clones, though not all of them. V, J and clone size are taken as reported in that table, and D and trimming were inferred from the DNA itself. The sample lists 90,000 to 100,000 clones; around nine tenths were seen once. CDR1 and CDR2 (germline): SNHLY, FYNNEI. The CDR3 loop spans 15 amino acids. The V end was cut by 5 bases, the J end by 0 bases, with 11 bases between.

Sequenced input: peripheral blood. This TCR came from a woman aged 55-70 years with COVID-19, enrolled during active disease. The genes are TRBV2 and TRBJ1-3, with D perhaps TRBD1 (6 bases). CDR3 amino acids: CASSRQAFSGNTIYF. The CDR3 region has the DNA TGTGCCAGCAGTCGACAGGCCTTCTCTGGAAACACCATATATTTT.